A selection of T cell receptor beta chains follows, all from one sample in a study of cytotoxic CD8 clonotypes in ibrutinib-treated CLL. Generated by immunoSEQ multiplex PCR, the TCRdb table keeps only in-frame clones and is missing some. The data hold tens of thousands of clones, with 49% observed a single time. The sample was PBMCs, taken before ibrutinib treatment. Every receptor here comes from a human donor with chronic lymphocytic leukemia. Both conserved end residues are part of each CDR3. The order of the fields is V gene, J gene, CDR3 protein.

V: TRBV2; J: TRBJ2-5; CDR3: CASKPGPRGETQYF
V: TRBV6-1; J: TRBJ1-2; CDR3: CASSDSDYPGQGNYGYTF
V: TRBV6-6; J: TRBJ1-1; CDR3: CASSPGQGVAEAFF
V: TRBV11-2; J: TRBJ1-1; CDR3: CASSETRAEAFF
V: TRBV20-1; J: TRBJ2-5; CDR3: CSATPKETQYF
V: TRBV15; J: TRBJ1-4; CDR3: CATSRVPGGEKLFF
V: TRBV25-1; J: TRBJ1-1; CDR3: CASSGAGLAEAFF
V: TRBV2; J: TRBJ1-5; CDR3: CASRASHGNQPQHF
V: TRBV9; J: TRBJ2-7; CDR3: CASSAPGTDPYEQYF
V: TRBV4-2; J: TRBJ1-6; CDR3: CASSEGQGASPLHF
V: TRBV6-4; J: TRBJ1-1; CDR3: CASSDTGMNTEAFF
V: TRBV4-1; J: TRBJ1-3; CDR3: CASSQVGQGVDGNTIYF
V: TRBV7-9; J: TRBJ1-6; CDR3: CASSLTSGDSPLHF
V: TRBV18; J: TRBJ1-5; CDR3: CASSPDRGLNQPQHF
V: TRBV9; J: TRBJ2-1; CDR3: CASSVDVGSYEQFF
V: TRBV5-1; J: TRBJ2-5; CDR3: CASSVRGQGASQYF
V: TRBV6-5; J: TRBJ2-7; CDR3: CASSDRDRGQEQYF
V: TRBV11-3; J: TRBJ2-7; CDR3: CASGPGPGGEQYF
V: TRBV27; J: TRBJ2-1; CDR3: CASRRTSGGGEQFF